The 21 T cell receptor beta chains given below trace back to one sample, sequenced in a study of T cell repertoires in cytomegalovirus infection. In TCRdb, the reads were re-called with MiXCR into one record per CDR3 protein. In the table there are about 70,000 distinct CDR3 sequences, 20% to 25% of which are singletons. Their antigens remain unidentified. The sequencing used CD8+ T cells from cultured PBMCs, collected from culture after CMV antigen stimulation. The receptors were sampled from a human donor in good health (CMV status not recorded). Some clones in this sample may be carry-over from other donors' samples.

This clonotype appeared a few times. V and J are TRBV7-2 and TRBJ2-7; D might be TRBD1 or TRBD2, each matching 5 bases. The germline CDR1 and CDR2 sequences are SGHTA and FQGNSA. Trimming removed 5 bases from V and 4 bases from J, with 18 bases in between. The CDR3 is 15 residues long. CDR3 residues: CASSVRDRNFYEQYF. The CDR3 nucleotides are TGTGCCAGCAGCGTCCGGGACCGAAATTTTTACGAGCAGTACTTC.

This clonotype was recorded only once. The chain employs TRBV7-2 and TRBJ2-3; D is possibly TRBD2 (5 bases). From germline, CDR1 is SGHTA and CDR2 FQGNSA. V lost 5 bases, J lost 4 bases, and 13 bases lay in between. The CDR3 length is 14 residues. In DNA form, the CDR3 reads TGTGCCAGCAGCCAGGAAGGGCGGGCAGATACGCAGTATTTT. As protein: CASSQEGRADTQYF.

The chain uses TRBV5-1 and TRBJ1-2, with D hard to call. CDR1 and CDR2 from the germline V gene are SGHRS and YFSETQ. The CDR3 consists of 12 residues. Trimming left V 4 bases short and J 3 bases short, with 7 bases between. CDR3 residues: CASSPEYYGYTF. For the CDR3, the DNA is TGCGCCAGCAGCCCAGAGTACTATGGCTACACCTTC.

This clonotype was recorded a few times. The chain couples TRBV11-2 to TRBJ2-3; the match to TRBD2 covers 10 bases. Germline V gives CDR1 SGHAT, CDR2 FQNNGV. The V gene end was trimmed by 5 bases and the J gene end by 2 bases; junction bases not matched to a gene: 4. This CDR3 has 15 amino acids. For the CDR3, the DNA is TGTGCCAGCAGCCCTAGCGGGGGCTTCACAGATACGCAGTATTTT. It translates to CASSPSGGFTDTQYF.

This clonotype was recorded a few times. The V and J genes are TRBV7-8 and TRBJ1-3; no firm D call. Germline CDR1 is SGHVS and CDR2 is FQNEAQ. This CDR3 comprises 17 residues. Trimming shortened V by 0 bases and J by 2 bases, and 14 bases separated the two germline ends. CDR3 in DNA: TGTGCCAGCAGCTTAGCGCAGCCCAGGCGCCCTGGAAACACCATATATTTT. It encodes CASSLAQPRRPGNTIYF.

This sequence joins TRBV5-4 and TRBJ1-2; 9 bases agree with TRBD1. CDR1 SGHNT and CDR2 YYREEE come from the germline V gene (reference sequence). CDR3 length equals 16 residues. With 1 base clipped from V and 3 bases from J, the junction kept 7 bases outside the gene matches. CDR3 sequence reads: CASSLPWDRVYYGYTF. The CDR3 region has the DNA TGTGCCAGCAGCTTGCCCTGGGACAGGGTCTACTATGGCTACACCTTC. The full variable domain, its missing parts supplied by reference TRBV5-4 and TRBJ1-2, is ETGVTQSPTHLIKTRGQQVTLRCSSQSGHNTVSWYQQALGQGPQFIFQYYREEENGRGNFPPRFSGLQFPNYSSELNVNALELDDSALYLCASSLPWDRVYYGYTFGSGTRLTVV.

The V call is TRBV7-9, the J call TRBJ2-2; 7 bases are a match to TRBD1. This CDR3 contains 16 residues. The germline V gene has CDR1 SEHNR and CDR2 FQNEAQ (reference sequence). V was pared by 4 bases and J by 2 bases, with 7 bases of the junction left unmatched. CDR3 bases: TGTGCCAGCAGCTCCCCGAGACAGGGTAACACCGGGGAGCTGTTTTTT. It encodes CASSSPRQGNTGELFF.

J is TRBJ2-3 and V is TRBV11-3; no clear D. Germline-derived CDR1 and CDR2 are SGHNT and YENEEA. The CDR3 loop spans 13 amino acids. Trimming left V 1 base short and J 5 bases short, with 7 bases between. CDR3 residues: CASSLGLLDTQYF. CDR3 in DNA: TGTGCCAGCAGCTTAGGCCTACTAGATACGCAGTATTTT.

The V gene is TRBV5-6, the J gene TRBJ1-2, with D possibly being TRBD1 (5 bases). The length of the CDR3 is 14 residues. Germline values: CDR1 SGHDT, CDR2 YYEEEE. V lost 5 bases and J lost 5, with 16 bases in between. The DNA of the CDR3 is TGTGCCAGCAGAGGGCAGGGTCTGGTATATGGCTACACCTTC. Amino acid sequence: CASRGQGLVYGYTF.

In this sample, this clonotype turned up a few times. The chain combines TRBV30 with TRBJ2-1, with 7 positions matching TRBD2. The CDR3 runs to 11 residues. CDR1 is GTSNPN, CDR2 SVGIG, per germline (reference sequence). Trimming at V came to 2 bases and at J to 9 bases, leaving 1 base not matched to a gene. CDR3 sequence: CAWSIAGEQFF. For the CDR3, the DNA is TGTGCCTGGAGTATAGCGGGTGAGCAGTTCTTC.

This chain links TRBV28 with TRBJ2-1; 7 nucleotides align to TRBD1. The CDR3 is 15 amino acids. The V segment lost 6 bases and the J segment 6 bases; nucleotides outside the gene matches: 11. CDR1 and CDR2 from the germline V gene are MDHEN and SYDVKM. This CDR3 reads CASRRDRLSRNEQFF. In nucleotides, the CDR3 is TGTGCCAGCAGGAGGGACAGACTAAGCCGCAATGAGCAGTTCTTC.

There are a few counts of this clonotype. The gene calls are TRBV4-1 and TRBJ2-5; 8 bases align to TRBD1. The junction had 4 bases not matched to a gene; V was cut back by 0 bases and J by 1 base. CDR3 length: 16 residues. Per germline, CDR1 MGHRA and CDR2 YSYEKL. The CDR3 is CASSQDAGQGQETQYF. DNA for the CDR3: TGCGCCAGCAGCCAAGATGCCGGACAGGGCCAAGAGACCCAGTACTTC.

This clonotype has more than one count but fewer than ten. The chain joins TRBV6-5 to TRBJ2-1, with 8 positions matching TRBD2. V lost 7 bases to trimming and J lost 9 bases; unmatched junction nucleotides: 8. The CDR3 extends over 13 amino acids. Germline V lookup: CDR1 MNHEY, CDR2 SVGAGI. Here the CDR3 DNA reads TGTGCCAGCATTAAACAAACTAGCGGTGAGCAGTTCTTC. Amino acids: CASIKQTSGEQFF.

The rearrangement links TRBV4-3 to TRBJ2-5; either TRBD1 or TRBD2 may supply D (6 bases each). The ends were cut back, 4 bases at V and 0 bases at J, with 21 bases in the middle. This CDR3 comprises 18 residues. CDR1 is LGHNA and CDR2 is YSLEER in the germline V gene. The CDR3 sequence: CASSPSEDGGPYQETQYF. CDR3 nucleotides: TGCGCCAGCAGCCCCTCCGAAGACGGGGGCCCGTACCAAGAGACCCAGTACTTC.

This rearrangement joins TRBV28 to TRBJ1-2, with 12 bases fitting TRBD1. V gave up 9 bases and J gave up 6 bases; unmatched junction bases: 5. The germline V gene has CDR1 MDHEN and CDR2 SYDVKM. The CDR3 consists of 13 residues. Here the CDR3 DNA reads TGTGCCAGTAGGGACAGGGGGCTTGATGGCTACACCTTC. It specifies CASRDRGLDGYTF.

The V call is TRBV7-8, the J call TRBJ2-1; D remains ambiguous. The V end lost 4 bases, the J end lost 4 bases, and 11 bases lay between the germline ends. The CDR3 is made up of 14 amino acids. CDR1 is SGHVS, CDR2 FQNEAQ, per germline. The CDR3: CASSSEDAYNEQFF. The CDR3 region has the DNA TGTGCCAGCAGCTCTGAGGACGCTTACAATGAGCAGTTCTTC.

This clonotype came up a few times. The V call is TRBV7-8, the J call TRBJ2-5; 8 nucleotides agree with TRBD2. CDR3 length: 14 amino acids. Germline V CDR1 and CDR2: SGHVS, FQNEAQ. V was pared by 2 bases and J by 1 base, with 0 bases of the junction left unmatched. This CDR3 reads CASSLLAGQETQYF. The CDR3 DNA is TGTGCCAGCAGCTTACTAGCGGGCCAAGAGACCCAGTACTTC.

The V call is TRBV20-1, the J call TRBJ2-1; D not resolved. The germline gives CDR1 DFQATT, CDR2 SNEGSKA (reference sequence). The CDR3 consists of 13 residues. The V and J ends lost 6 bases and 0 bases respectively, with 9 bases between them. CDR3 sequence: CSATRPSYNEQFF. DNA of the CDR3: TGCAGTGCCACTCGGCCCTCCTACAATGAGCAGTTCTTC.

V and J are TRBV28 and TRBJ1-5; D perhaps matches TRBD1 (5 bases). This CDR3 spans 12 amino acids. Looked up from germline, CDR1 is MDHEN and CDR2 is SYDVKM. V lost 5 bases, J lost 9 bases, and 11 bases lay in between. The CDR3 spells CASSPNTGPQHF. The CDR3, as DNA: TGTGCCAGCAGTCCAAATACAGGGCCCCAGCATTTT.

The rearrangement links TRBV7-2 to TRBJ1-1, with D unclear. Germline V gene sequence: CDR1 SGHTA, CDR2 FQGNSA. V shed 10 bases and J shed 1 base, with 19 bases lying between them. The CDR3 is made up of 15 amino acids. The CDR3 region is CATLRHLPKNTEAFF. Here the CDR3 DNA reads TGTGCCACCCTTAGACACCTACCTAAGAACACTGAAGCTTTCTTT. Using reference TRBV7-2 and TRBJ1-1 for the parts outside the CDR3, the full variable domain is GAGVSQSPSNKVTEKGKDVELRCDPISGHTALYWYRQSLGQGLEFLIYFQGNSAPDKSGLPSDRFSAERTGGSVSTLTIQRTQQEDSAVYLCATLRHLPKNTEAFFGQGTRLTVV.

This clonotype was seen a handful of times. V gene TRBV7-6 combines with J gene TRBJ2-7, with D possibly TRBD2 on 5 matching bases. CDR1 and CDR2 (germline): SGHVS, FNYEAQ. CDR3 length: 13 residues. Trimming left V 5 bases short and J 6 bases short, with 14 bases between. The CDR3 nucleotides are TGTGCCAGCAGCCTTAAGTGGGCGGGCGAGCAGTACTTC. Its protein product is CASSLKWAGEQYF. The entire variable domain, with the rest obtained from reference TRBV7-6 and TRBJ2-7, is as follows: GAGVSQSPRYKVTKRGQDVALRCDPISGHVSLYWYRQALGQGPEFLTYFNYEAQQDKSGLPNDRFSAERPEGSISTLTIQRTEQRDSAMYRCASSLKWAGEQYFGPGTRLTVT.